What follows is one T cell receptor (beta chain) and its context. Antigen specificity is unknown. These data belong to a study of T cells after posttransplantation cyclophosphamide. Study-wide findings and caveats: Donor-recipient repertoire similarity was low at 1-2 months, rising over year one. Recipient CMV seropositivity and CMV reactivation strongly tracked TRB clonality. Tissue-infiltrating T cells from skin or gut overlapped little with blood T cells.

The related graft donor's blood sample was taken on the day of bone marrow donation. Measured with immunoSEQ multiplex PCR; TCRdb has only the in-frame clones, and not every one. The sample lists tens of thousands of clones; about 91% were seen once. Germline lookup yields CDR1 MDHEN and CDR2 SYDVKM. CDR3 size: 15 residues. With 6 bases removed from V and 0 bases from J, the gap between germline ends came to 14 bases. Sequenced material: PBMCs. The source of this sequence is a woman between 50 and 59 years old in good health and a related stem cell transplant donor. The chain recombines TRBV28 with TRBJ2-5, with D tentatively TRBD2 (5 bases). CDR3 loop: CASRREFVYQETQYF. CDR3 nucleotides: TGTGCCAGCAGGAGGGAGTTCGTGTACCAAGAGACCCAGTACTTC. The full variable domain, its missing parts supplied by reference TRBV28 and TRBJ2-5, is DVKVTQSSRYLVKRTGEKVFLECVQDMDHENMFWYRQDPGLGLRLIYFSYDVKMKEKGDIPEGYSVSREKKERFSLILESASTNQTSMYLCASRREFVYQETQYFGPGTRLLVL.